Below are 8 T cell receptor beta chains sequenced from a single sample in a study of identical twins. TCRdb passed the 5' RACE reads through MiXCR, listing each CDR3 protein once. Of hundreds of thousands of distinct CDR3 sequences listed, about 8.3% are singletons. The same data also contributed to another study, on yellow fever vaccine responses in identical twins.

Sequenced input: memory (CD45RO+) T cells sorted from blood. These receptors were collected from a woman aged 18-29 years in good health.

CDR3 loop: CASSEALTSGRDNEQFF. The CDR3 region has the DNA TGTGCCAGCAGTGAAGCGTTAACTAGCGGGAGAGACAATGAGCAGTTCTTC. The chain links TRBV2 to TRBJ2-1; 11 bases are a match to TRBD2. The CDR3 totals 17 residues. With 0 bases clipped from V and 5 bases from J, the junction kept 6 bases outside the gene matches. Germline-derived CDR1 and CDR2 are SNHLY and FYNNEI.

This clonotype has a handful of counts. This chain links TRBV2 with TRBJ2-7; weak D call: TRBD2 (5 bases). In germline, CDR1 is SNHLY, CDR2 FYNNEI. Trimming stripped 7 bases from V and 2 bases from J, with 12 bases between. This CDR3 has 13 residues. This CDR3 reads CASNEGPPYEQYF. The DNA for the CDR3 is TGTGCCAGCAACGAGGGTCCACCCTACGAGCAGTACTTC.

Only a few counts were recorded for this clonotype. The V gene is TRBV20-1, the J gene TRBJ2-3; 10 bases align to TRBD1. CDR1 and CDR2 (germline): DFQATT, SNEGSKA (reference sequence). There are 14 residues in the CDR3. V trimming: 5 bases; J trimming: 2 bases; junction bases outside the gene matches: 4. The chain's CDR3 is CSAGGTGATDTQYF. The DNA of the CDR3 is TGCAGTGCTGGAGGGACAGGGGCCACAGATACGCAGTATTTT.

This clonotype was seen more than once but under ten times. This chain links TRBV10-3 with TRBJ1-2; 8 bases fit TRBD1. Germline V CDR1 and CDR2: ENHRY, SYGVKD. V trimming: 7 bases; J trimming: 1 base; junction bases outside the gene matches: 5. The CDR3 runs 14 residues. CDR3 sequence (DNA): TGTGCCATCACCGCGACAGGGGATAACTATGGCTACACCTTC. Protein sequence: CAITATGDNYGYTF.

This clonotype has a handful of counts. The chain uses TRBV3-1 and TRBJ2-5; a weak D match, TRBD1 (6 bases). Germline V CDR1 and CDR2: LGHDT, YNNKEL (reference sequence). The V end was cut by 3 bases, the J end by 5 bases, with 13 bases between. The CDR3 consists of 14 residues. The CDR3 DNA is TGTGCCAGCAGCCAGGGGGCAGGTTTGGAGACCCAGTACTTC. It yields the protein CASSQGAGLETQYF.

The chain uses TRBV6-5 and TRBJ2-7; D is possibly TRBD2 (5 bases). Germline values: CDR1 MNHEY, CDR2 SVGAGI. Trimming shortened V by 11 bases and J by 0 bases, and 8 bases separated the two germline ends. There are 11 residues in the CDR3. Written as DNA, the CDR3 is TGTGCCGCGGGCAGCTCCTACGAGCAGTACGTC. Protein sequence: CAAGSSYEQYV.

The rearrangement links TRBV5-1 to TRBJ2-7; no firm D call. Germline values: CDR1 SGHRS, CDR2 YFSETQ. Deletions cut 4 bases from V and 3 bases from J, with 14 bases between. The CDR3 spans 14 residues. The CDR3 DNA reads as TGCGCCAGCAGCCCAGGCAACGGCCTCTACGAGCAGTACTTC. This codes for CASSPGNGLYEQYF.

This clonotype was seen a handful of times. This sequence joins TRBV7-8 and TRBJ2-3, with D uncertain. Germline V gene lookup returns CDR1 SGHVS and CDR2 FQNEAQ. With 10 bases removed from V and 3 bases from J, the gap between germline ends came to 14 bases. This CDR3 spans 13 amino acids. This CDR3 reads CATNPTRTDTQYF. The CDR3 DNA reads TGTGCCACCAATCCAACTCGGACAGATACGCAGTATTTT.